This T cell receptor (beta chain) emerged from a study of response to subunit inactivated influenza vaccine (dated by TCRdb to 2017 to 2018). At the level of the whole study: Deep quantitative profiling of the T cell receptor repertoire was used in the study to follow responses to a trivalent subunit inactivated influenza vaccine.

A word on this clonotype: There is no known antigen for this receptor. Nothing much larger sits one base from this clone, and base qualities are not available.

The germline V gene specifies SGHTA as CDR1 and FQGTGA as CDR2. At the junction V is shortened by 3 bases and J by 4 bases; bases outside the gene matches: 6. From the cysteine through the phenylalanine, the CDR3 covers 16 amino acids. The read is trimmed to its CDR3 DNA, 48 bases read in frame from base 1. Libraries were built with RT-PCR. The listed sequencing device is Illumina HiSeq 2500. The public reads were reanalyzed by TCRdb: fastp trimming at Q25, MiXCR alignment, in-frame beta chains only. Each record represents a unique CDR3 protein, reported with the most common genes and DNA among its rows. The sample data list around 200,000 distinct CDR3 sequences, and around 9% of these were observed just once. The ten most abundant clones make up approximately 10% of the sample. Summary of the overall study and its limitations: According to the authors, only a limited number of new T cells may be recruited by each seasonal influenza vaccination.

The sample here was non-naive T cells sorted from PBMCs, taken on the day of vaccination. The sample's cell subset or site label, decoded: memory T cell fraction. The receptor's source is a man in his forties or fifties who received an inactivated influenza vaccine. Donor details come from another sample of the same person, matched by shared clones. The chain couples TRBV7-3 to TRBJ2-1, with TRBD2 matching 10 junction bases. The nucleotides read TGTGCCAGCAGCTTCCTAGCGGGAGCTGGTTACAATGAGCAGTTCTTC. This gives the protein CASSFLAGAGYNEQFF.